The clone carrying this T cell receptor beta chain was seen only once. These data are taken from a study of OX40 agonist ivuxolimab in advanced cancers. Germline CDR1 and CDR2: MDHEN and SYDVKM. V was cut by 10 bases and J by 3 bases, with 18 bases left in between. The CDR3 has 14 amino acids. Generated by immunoSEQ multiplex PCR, the TCRdb table keeps only in-frame clones and is missing some. This table has 60,000 to 65,000 clones, 91% appearing once. The sequencing here drew on CD4+ or CD8+ T cells sorted from blood, taken in a trial of the OX40 agonist ivuxolimab. V gene TRBV28 combines with J gene TRBJ1-2; D ambiguous. The sequence was obtained from an adult with an advanced solid tumor such as melanoma, head and neck, liver or kidney cancer. The CDR3 nucleotides are TGTGCCACCAAACGCTGGGCGGACGACTATGGCTACACCTTC. This codes for CATKRWADDYGYTF.